This is a list of T cell receptor beta chains from one sample in a study of tumor and adjacent non-tumor tissue in lung cancer. TCRdb re-called the multiplex PCR reads through MiXCR, storing one row per CDR3 protein. The top ten clones hold 20% to 25% of a sample with approximately 90,000 distinct CDR3 sequences, around 76% of them seen once. The sequenced material came from distant non-tumor lung tissue. Receptor source: a woman in her fifties or sixties with non-small cell lung cancer. Both conserved end residues are trimmed from each CDR3. D genes are given only for firm matches.

length: 11
J: TRBJ1-1
V: TRBV12-3/TRBV12-4
D: -
CDR3: ASTVRGDYEAF

length: 18
J: TRBJ2-1
V: TRBV6-6
D: -
CDR3: ASSNCLRASEWATLNEQF

length: 12
J: TRBJ2-2
V: TRBV29-1
D: -
CDR3: SVREEVDTGELF

length: 14
J: TRBJ2-1
V: TRBV29-1
D: -
CDR3: SVEDPRRNSYNDQL

length: 10
J: TRBJ2-1
V: TRBV6-1
D: TRBD1
CDR3: ASGVTGNEQS

length: 10
J: TRBJ2-1
V: TRBV5-6
D: -
CDR3: ASSLASSEQF

length: 12
J: TRBJ2-1
V: TRBV12-3/TRBV12-4
D: TRBD2
CDR3: ASNPGLESNEQF

length: 13
J: TRBJ1-5
V: TRBV5-5
D: -
CDR3: VSSVNPDWYQPQH

length: 12
J: TRBJ2-1
V: TRBV4-1
D: -
CDR3: ASSQKRGYNEQF

length: 12
J: TRBJ1-2
V: TRBV5-1
D: TRBD1
CDR3: ASSFTGGAHGYT

length: 13
J: TRBJ1-1
V: TRBV25-1
D: -
CDR3: ASSESFPREAEAF

length: 9
J: TRBJ2-7
V: TRBV20-1
D: -
CDR3: SAVYLYEQY

length: 10
J: TRBJ2-7
V: TRBV30
D: -
CDR3: VWSEGNHEQY

length: 15
J: TRBJ2-3
V: TRBV29-1
D: TRBD2
CDR3: SVEDPSGRLVADTQY

length: 15
J: -
V: TRBV6-6
D: TRBD2
CDR3: ASNPPRLAGGPETQF

length: 9
J: TRBJ2-7
V: TRBV6-1
D: -
CDR3: VMGGTYEQY

length: 11
J: TRBJ1-1
V: TRBV6-1
D: -
CDR3: ASLGRLNTEAI

length: 12
J: TRBJ2-1
V: TRBV6-6
D: -
CDR3: ASSSSRTVNEQF

length: 13
J: TRBJ2-7
V: TRBV7-2
D: -
CDR3: ASSLVSGISYEQY

length: 12
J: TRBJ2-5
V: TRBV29-1
D: -
CDR3: SVEDGLRGETQC

length: 10
J: TRBJ2-1
V: TRBV5-4
D: -
CDR3: ASNLGNNEQP

length: 14
J: TRBJ2-1
V: TRBV4-1
D: -
CDR3: ASSQVGLGHYNEQF

length: 13
J: TRBJ1-1
V: TRBV11-2
D: -
CDR3: TSSLESGANTKAF

length: 12
J: TRBJ2-2
V: TRBV6-1
D: TRBD1
CDR3: AGRDREWGGELF

length: 10
J: TRBJ1-1
V: TRBV24-1
D: TRBD1
CDR3: AIRQGSTEAF

length: 11
J: TRBJ2-1
V: TRBV10-2
D: -
CDR3: TSSASTGTEQF

length: 12
J: TRBJ1-2
V: TRBV29-1
D: -
CDR3: SVEPGDGSYGYT

length: 14
J: TRBJ1-2
V: TRBV12-3/TRBV12-4
D: -
CDR3: ASSSRQGKHTYGYT

length: 10
J: TRBJ2-2
V: TRBV4-2
D: -
CDR3: PSSPAGRELF

length: 16
J: TRBJ1-5
V: TRBV6-1
D: -
CDR3: DSSEATFNIKVHQPQH

length: 14
J: TRBJ2-7
V: TRBV4-2
D: -
CDR3: ASRHAVEAVPYVQC

length: 11
J: TRBJ1-2
V: TRBV29-1
D: -
CDR3: SVDRTANYGYI

length: 12
J: TRBJ2-3
V: TRBV28
D: -
CDR3: ASKRGLLTHTQY

length: 14
J: TRBJ1-4
V: TRBV4-1
D: -
CDR3: ASTQGKQSSDEKLF

length: 13
J: TRBJ2-5
V: TRBV11-2
D: TRBD2
CDR3: TSSLGPSGRETQY

length: 13
J: TRBJ1-5
V: TRBV12-3/TRBV12-4
D: -
CDR3: ASSSTKGRGEPQH

length: 11
J: TRBJ2-1
V: TRBV30
D: -
CDR3: AWERSLYNEHL

length: 11
J: TRBJ2-7
V: TRBV10-3
D: -
CDR3: IISEGGNYEQY

length: 14
J: TRBJ2-1
V: TRBV6-1
D: TRBD2
CDR3: ASVWGRASSGNKQF

length: 11
J: TRBJ2-1
V: TRBV4-1
D: -
CDR3: ASSQAVCAEQF

length: 10
J: TRBJ1-2
V: TRBV20-1
D: TRBD1
CDR3: SAPTGGYGYT

length: 13
J: TRBJ2-5
V: TRBV2
D: -
CDR3: ASSESSRFQETQY

length: 10
J: TRBJ2-2
V: TRBV12-3/TRBV12-4
D: -
CDR3: GSSLNTWELF

length: 13
J: TRBJ2-3
V: TRBV5-5
D: -
CDR3: ASSLEGQRADTQD

length: 10
J: TRBJ1-4
V: TRBV29-1
D: -
CDR3: SVRKSDEKLF

length: 9
J: TRBJ2-1
V: TRBV29-1
D: -
CDR3: SLGQYNEQS

length: 13
J: TRBJ2-2
V: TRBV4-1
D: -
CDR3: ASSQEWTGAGELF

length: 15
J: TRBJ2-7
V: TRBV5-1
D: -
CDR3: ASSLVYLGRRAYEEY

length: 13
J: TRBJ2-1
V: TRBV10-2
D: TRBD1
CDR3: ASGGTGVNHNEQF

length: 12
J: TRBJ1-2
V: TRBV6-5
D: -
CDR3: ASCYSIRGGGYT

length: 10
J: TRBJ2-7
V: TRBV29-1
D: -
CDR3: SVALASWERY

length: 13
J: TRBJ2-1
V: TRBV7-9
D: TRBD2
CDR3: ASSSAGRGYNEQF

length: 14
J: TRBJ2-2
V: TRBV29-1
D: TRBD1
CDR3: SVAGTGDANTGELF

length: 12
J: TRBJ1-6
V: TRBV20-1
D: -
CDR3: SARGVSYSSPLH

length: 13
J: TRBJ2-4
V: TRBV12-3/TRBV12-4
D: -
CDR3: DSSLGVVDGAPIY